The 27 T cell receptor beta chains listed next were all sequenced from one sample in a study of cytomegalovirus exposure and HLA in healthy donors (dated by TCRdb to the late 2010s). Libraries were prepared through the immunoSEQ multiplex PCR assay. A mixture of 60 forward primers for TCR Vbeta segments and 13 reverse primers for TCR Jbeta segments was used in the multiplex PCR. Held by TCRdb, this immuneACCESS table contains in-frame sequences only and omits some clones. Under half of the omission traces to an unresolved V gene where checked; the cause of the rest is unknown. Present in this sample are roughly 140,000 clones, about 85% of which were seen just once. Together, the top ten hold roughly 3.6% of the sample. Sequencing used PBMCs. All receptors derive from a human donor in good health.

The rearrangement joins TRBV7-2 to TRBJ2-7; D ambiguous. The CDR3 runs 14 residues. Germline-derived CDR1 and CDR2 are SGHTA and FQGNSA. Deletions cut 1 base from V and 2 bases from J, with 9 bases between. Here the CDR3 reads CASSLGASTYEQYF. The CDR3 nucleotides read TGTGCCAGCAGCTTAGGAGCCTCTACCTACGAGCAGTACTTC. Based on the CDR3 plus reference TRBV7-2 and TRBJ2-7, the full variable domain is GAGVSQSPSNKVTEKGKDVELRCDPISGHTALYWYRQSLGQGLEFLIYFQGNSAPDKSGLPSDRFSAERTGGSVSTLTIQRTQQEDSAVYLCASSLGASTYEQYFGPGTRLTVT.

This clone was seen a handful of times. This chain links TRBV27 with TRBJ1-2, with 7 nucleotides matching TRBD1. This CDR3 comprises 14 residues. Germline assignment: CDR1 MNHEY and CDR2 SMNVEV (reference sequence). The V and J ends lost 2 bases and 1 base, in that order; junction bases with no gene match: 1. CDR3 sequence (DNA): TGTGCCAGCAGTTTACAGGGGGATAACTATGGCTACACCTTC. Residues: CASSLQGDNYGYTF.

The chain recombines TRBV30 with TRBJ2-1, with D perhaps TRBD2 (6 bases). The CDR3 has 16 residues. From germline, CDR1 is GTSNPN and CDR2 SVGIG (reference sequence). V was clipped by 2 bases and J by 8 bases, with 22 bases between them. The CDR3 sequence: CAWSRSSIAVGDEQFF. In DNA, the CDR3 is TGTGCCTGGAGTCGCTCCTCGATAGCGGTTGGGGATGAGCAGTTCTTC.

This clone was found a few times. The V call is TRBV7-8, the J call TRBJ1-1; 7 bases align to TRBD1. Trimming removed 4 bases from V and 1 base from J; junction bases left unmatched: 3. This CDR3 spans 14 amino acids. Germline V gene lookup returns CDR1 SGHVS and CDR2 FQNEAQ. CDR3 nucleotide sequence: TGTGCCAGCAGCTCACAGGGGCAGAACACTGAAGCTTTCTTT. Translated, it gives CASSSQGQNTEAFF.

For the CDR3, the DNA is TGTGCCTGGTTAGAGCAGCCCCAGCATTTT. It encodes CAWLEQPQHF. The chain couples TRBV30 to TRBJ1-5; D is unclear. V shed 5 bases and J shed 7 bases, with 6 bases lying between them. Germline CDR1 and CDR2: GTSNPN and SVGIG (reference sequence). CDR3 length equals 10 residues.

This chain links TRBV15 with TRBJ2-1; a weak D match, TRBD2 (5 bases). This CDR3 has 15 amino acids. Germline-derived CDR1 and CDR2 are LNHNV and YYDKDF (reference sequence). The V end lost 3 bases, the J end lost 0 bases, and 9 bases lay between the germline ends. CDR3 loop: CATSSGVSSYNEQFF. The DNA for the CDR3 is TGTGCCACCAGCAGCGGGGTGAGCTCCTACAATGAGCAGTTCTTC. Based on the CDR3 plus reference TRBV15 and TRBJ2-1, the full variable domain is DAMVIQNPRYQVTQFGKPVTLSCSQTLNHNVMYWYQQKSSQAPKLLFHYYDKDFNNEADTPDNFQSRRPNTSFCFLDIRSPGLGDTAMYLCATSSGVSSYNEQFFGPGTRLTVL.

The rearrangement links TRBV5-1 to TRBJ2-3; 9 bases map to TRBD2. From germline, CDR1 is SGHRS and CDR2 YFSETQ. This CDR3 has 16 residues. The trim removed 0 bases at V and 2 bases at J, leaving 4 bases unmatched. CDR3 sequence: CASSLEVAGVTDTQYF. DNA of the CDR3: TGCGCCAGCAGCTTGGAGGTAGCGGGAGTCACAGATACGCAGTATTTT.

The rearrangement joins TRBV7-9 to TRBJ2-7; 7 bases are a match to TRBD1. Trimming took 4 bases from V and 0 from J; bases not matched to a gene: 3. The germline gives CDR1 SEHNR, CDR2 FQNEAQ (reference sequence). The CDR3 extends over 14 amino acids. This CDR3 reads CASSSGTVSYEQYF. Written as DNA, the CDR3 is TGTGCCAGCAGCTCCGGGACAGTCTCCTACGAGCAGTACTTC.

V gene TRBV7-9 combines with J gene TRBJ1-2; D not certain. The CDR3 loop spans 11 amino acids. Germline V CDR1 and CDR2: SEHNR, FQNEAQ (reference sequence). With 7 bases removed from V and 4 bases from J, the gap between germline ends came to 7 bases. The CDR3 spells CASTGAYGYTF. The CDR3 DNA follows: TGTGCCAGCACGGGTGCCTATGGCTACACCTTC. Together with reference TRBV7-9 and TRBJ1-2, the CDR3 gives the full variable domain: DTGVSQNPRHKITKRGQNVTFRCDPISEHNRLYWYRQTLGQGPEFLTYFQNEAQLEKSRLLSDRFSAERPKGSFSTLEIQRTEQGDSAMYLCASTGAYGYTFGSGTRLTVV.

The CDR3 nucleotides are TGTGCCAGCAGTTTATACCAGGGCACCACCGGGGAGCTGTTTTTT. Translated: CASSLYQGTTGELFF. V is TRBV27 and J is TRBJ2-2; TRBD1 is a possible D gene (5 bases). CDR1 and CDR2 (germline): MNHEY, SMNVEV (reference sequence). The CDR3 is 15 residues long. The V end was cut by 1 base, the J end by 4 bases, with 10 bases between.

This CDR3 is CASSPFPGQGYYGYTF. The CDR3 DNA sequence: TGTGCCAGCAGTCCCTTCCCGGGACAGGGTTACTATGGCTACACCTTC. The chain uses TRBV27 and TRBJ1-2; 9 nucleotides align to TRBD1. Trimming removed 5 bases from V and 3 bases from J; junction bases left unmatched: 10. Germline V gives CDR1 MNHEY, CDR2 SMNVEV (reference sequence). CDR3 length equals 16 residues.

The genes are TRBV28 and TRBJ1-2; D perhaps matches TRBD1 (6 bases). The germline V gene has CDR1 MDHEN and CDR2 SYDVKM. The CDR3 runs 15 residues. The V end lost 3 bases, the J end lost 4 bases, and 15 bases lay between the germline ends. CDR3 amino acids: CASSFGGLLGYGYTF. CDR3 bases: TGTGCCAGCAGTTTCGGGGGGCTCCTCGGCTATGGCTACACCTTC.

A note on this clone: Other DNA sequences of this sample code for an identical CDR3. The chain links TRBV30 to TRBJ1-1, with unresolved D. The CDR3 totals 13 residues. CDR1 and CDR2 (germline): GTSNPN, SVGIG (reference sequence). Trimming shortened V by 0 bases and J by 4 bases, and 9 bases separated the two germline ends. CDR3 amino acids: CAWSVLGGTEAFF. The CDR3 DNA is TGTGCCTGGAGTGTACTGGGAGGCACTGAAGCTTTCTTT.

The CDR3 spells CASSFEAAMYF. CDR3 nucleotides: TGTGCCAGCAGTTTCGAGGCAGCGATGTACTTC. The V and J genes are TRBV6-1 and TRBJ2-5; D gene ambiguous. The V and J ends lost 5 bases and 13 bases respectively, with 14 bases between them. This CDR3 has 11 residues. The germline CDR1 and CDR2 sequences are MNHNS and SASEGT.

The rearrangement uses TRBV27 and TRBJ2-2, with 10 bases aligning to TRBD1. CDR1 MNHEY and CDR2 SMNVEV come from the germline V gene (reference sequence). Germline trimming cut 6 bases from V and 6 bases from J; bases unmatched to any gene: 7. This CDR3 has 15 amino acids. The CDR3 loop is CASSTGQGVSGELFF. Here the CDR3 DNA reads TGTGCCAGCAGCACTGGACAGGGGGTCTCCGGGGAGCTGTTTTTT.

CDR3 sequence: CASTSDRPLGPTNEKLFF. The CDR3 DNA reads as TGTGCCAGTACCTCCGACAGGCCTCTAGGCCCAACTAATGAAAAACTGTTTTTT. This chain links TRBV19 with TRBJ1-4, with D possibly matching TRBD1 (6 bases). From germline, CDR1 is LNHDA and CDR2 SQIVND (reference sequence). V was cut by 7 bases and J by 0 bases, with 21 bases left in between. There are 18 residues in the CDR3. Full variable domain (missing parts from reference TRBV19 and TRBJ1-4): DGGITQSPKYLFRKEGQNVTLSCEQNLNHDAMYWYRQDPGQGLRLIYYSQIVNDFQKGDIAEGYSVSREKKESFPLTVTSAQKNPTAFYLCASTSDRPLGPTNEKLFFGSGTQLSVL.

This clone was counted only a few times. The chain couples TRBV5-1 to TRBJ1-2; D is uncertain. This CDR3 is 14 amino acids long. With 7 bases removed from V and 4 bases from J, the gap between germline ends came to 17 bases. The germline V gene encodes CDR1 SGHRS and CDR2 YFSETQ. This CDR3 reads CASHAPTDLYGYTF. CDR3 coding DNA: TGCGCCAGCCACGCCCCAACAGACCTCTATGGCTACACCTTC.

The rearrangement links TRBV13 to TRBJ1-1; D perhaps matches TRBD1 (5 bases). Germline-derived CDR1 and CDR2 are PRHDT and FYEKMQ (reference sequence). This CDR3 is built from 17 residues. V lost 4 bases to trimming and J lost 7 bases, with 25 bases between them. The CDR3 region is CASSSYRAGGALGEAFF. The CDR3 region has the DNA TGTGCCAGCAGCTCCTATCGCGCCGGTGGGGCCCTGGGTGAAGCTTTCTTT.

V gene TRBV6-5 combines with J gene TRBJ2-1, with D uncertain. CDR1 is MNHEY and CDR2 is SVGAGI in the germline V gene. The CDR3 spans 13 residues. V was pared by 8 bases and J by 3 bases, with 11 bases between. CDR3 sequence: CASALVYYNEQFF. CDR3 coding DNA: TGTGCCAGCGCCCTAGTATACTACAATGAGCAGTTCTTC.

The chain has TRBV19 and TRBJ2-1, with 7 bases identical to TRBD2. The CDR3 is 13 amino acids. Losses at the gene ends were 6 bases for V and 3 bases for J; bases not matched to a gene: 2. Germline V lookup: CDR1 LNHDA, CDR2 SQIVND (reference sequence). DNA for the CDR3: TGTGCCAGTAGCCGGGACTACTACAATGAGCAGTTCTTC. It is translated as CASSRDYYNEQFF.

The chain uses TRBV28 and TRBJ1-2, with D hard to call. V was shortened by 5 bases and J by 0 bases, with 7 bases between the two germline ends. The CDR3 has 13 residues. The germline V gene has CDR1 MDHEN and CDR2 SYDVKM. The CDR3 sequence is CASSALANYGYTF. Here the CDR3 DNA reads TGTGCCAGCAGTGCACTAGCTAACTATGGCTACACCTTC.

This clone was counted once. The CDR3 region is CASSSLGGGWDEQFF. Here the CDR3 DNA reads TGTGCCAGCAGCTCCCTAGGCGGGGGGTGGGATGAGCAGTTCTTC. The V call is TRBV7-2, the J call TRBJ2-1; 8 bases match TRBD2. The CDR3 consists of 15 residues. CDR1 is SGHTA, CDR2 FQGNSA, per germline. J gave up 8 bases and V 4 bases, and 10 bases lay outside the gene matches.

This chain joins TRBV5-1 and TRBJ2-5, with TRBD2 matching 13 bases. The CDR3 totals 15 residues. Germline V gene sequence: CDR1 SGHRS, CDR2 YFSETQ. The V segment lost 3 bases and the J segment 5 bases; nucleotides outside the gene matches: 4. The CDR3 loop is CASSSGLAGRETQYF. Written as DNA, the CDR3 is TGCGCCAGCAGCTCGGGACTAGCGGGACGGGAGACCCAGTACTTC.

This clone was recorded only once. The CDR3 sequence: CASQRQGWSYEQYF. The CDR3 DNA follows: TGTGCCAGCCAACGCCAGGGTTGGTCCTACGAGCAGTACTTC. The chain uses TRBV6-1 and TRBJ2-7, with D maybe TRBD1 (5 bases). This CDR3 region has 14 residues. Germline CDR1 and CDR2: MNHNS and SASEGT. V lost 8 bases to trimming and J lost 1 base, with 15 bases between them.

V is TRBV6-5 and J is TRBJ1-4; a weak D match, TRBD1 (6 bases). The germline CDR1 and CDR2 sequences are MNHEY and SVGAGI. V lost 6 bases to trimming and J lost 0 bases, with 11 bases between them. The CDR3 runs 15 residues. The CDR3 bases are TGTGCCAGCAGCTCACAGGGCGCAACTAATGAAAAACTGTTTTTT. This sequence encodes CASSSQGATNEKLFF.

The DNA for the CDR3 is TGTGCTAGTGGTTTGGTAAGGGGGACAGTATCTGAAGCTTTCTTT. It encodes CASGLVRGTVSEAFF. The chain uses TRBV12-5 and TRBJ1-1, with 7 bases aligning to TRBD1. CDR1 is LGHNT, CDR2 FRNRAP, per germline. Unmatched junction bases numbered 7, after V lost 0 bases and J lost 6 bases. The CDR3 is 15 amino acids.

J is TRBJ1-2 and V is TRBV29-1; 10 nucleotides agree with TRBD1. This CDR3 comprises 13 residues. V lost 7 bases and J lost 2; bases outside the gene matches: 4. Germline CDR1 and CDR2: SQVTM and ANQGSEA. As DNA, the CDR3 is TGCAGCGCCCGGGGACAGGGGAACTATGGCTACACCTTC. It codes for CSARGQGNYGYTF.